The rows below give T cell receptor beta chains drawn from one sample of a study of post-analysis software for immune sequencing data. One entry per CDR3 protein results from TCRdb running MiXCR on the PCR reads. The table shows roughly 150,000 distinct CDR3 sequences, with around 34% occurring only once. Sequenced here: blood, sampled after autologous hematopoietic stem cell transplantation. These receptors originate from a girl under 18 with multiple sclerosis. Each CDR3 is given with its conserved first and last residue. Each record gives: J gene, V gene, D gene, CDR3 length, clone size, CDR3 protein, CDR3 DNA. D genes are given only for firm matches. Part of the rows lack a size; the others show once, few, many or a class for expanded clones.

TRBJ2-7	TRBV30	TRBD2	13	-	CAAETSGSYEQYF	TGTGCCGCAGAAACTAGCGGGAGCTACGAGCAGTACTTC
TRBJ2-7	TRBV2	TRBD2	18	-	CASSEAPGWMRENYERYF	TGTGCCAGCAGTGAAGCTCCCGGCTGGATGCGGGAGAACTACGAGCGGTACTTC
TRBJ2-7	TRBV4-3	TRBD2	16	-	CASSQEWRGLSYEQYF	TGCGCCAGCAGCCAAGAGTGGCGGGGACTATCCTACGAGCAGTACTTC
TRBJ2-7	TRBV6-5	-	14	many	CASSSFGPSYEQYF	TGTGCCAGCAGTTCGTTCGGTCCGTCGTACGAGCAGTACTTC
TRBJ1-1	TRBV25-1	TRBD1	13	few	CASRDRRGTEAFF	TGTGCCAGCCGGGACAGGCGAGGAACTGAAGCTTTCTTT
TRBJ2-3	TRBV5-1	TRBD2	18	many	CASSHTPGTSEGTDTQYF	TGCGCCAGCAGCCACACACCCGGGACTAGCGAAGGCACAGATACGCAGTATTTT
TRBJ1-2	TRBV27	-	15	few	CASSPAGTAPYGYTF	TGTGCCAGCAGTCCTGCCGGGACGGCTCCCTATGGCTACACCTTC
TRBJ1-2	TRBV28	-	13	-	CASSPLLGRGYTF	TGTGCCAGCAGTCCCCTGTTGGGTCGTGGCTACACCTTC
TRBJ2-2	TRBV12-3/TRBV12-4	-	14	few	CASSFFGTTGELFF	TGTGCCAGCAGTTTTTTCGGTACCACCGGGGAGCTGTTTTTT
TRBJ1-3	TRBV20-1	-	15	-	CSARSTAESGNTIYF	TGCAGTGCTAGATCGACAGCGGAATCTGGAAACACCATATATTTT
TRBJ2-1	TRBV21-1	-	14	-	CASSKVEGYNEQFF	TGTGCCAGCAGCAAGGTAGAAGGGTACAATGAGCAGTTCTTC
TRBJ2-2	TRBV7-2	-	17	-	CASSSTESHINTGELFF	TGTGCCAGCAGCTCTACCGAGTCGCACATCAACACCGGGGAGCTGTTTTTT
TRBJ2-5	TRBV5-6	-	15	many	CASSGQLFGGETQYF	TGTGCCAGCAGCGGACAGCTTTTCGGCGGAGAGACCCAGTACTTC
TRBJ1-5	TRBV6-2/TRBV6-3	-	17	-	CASSSRASGGGNQPQHF	TGTGCCAGCAGTTCACGGGCCAGTGGAGGGGGCAATCAGCCCCAGCATTTT
TRBJ2-2	TRBV12-3/TRBV12-4	-	12	few	CASKPNTGELFF	TGTGCCAGCAAACCGAACACCGGGGAGCTGTTTTTT
TRBJ1-1	TRBV15	-	15	few	CATSRAPGAFGEAFF	TGTGCCACCAGCAGAGCACCGGGGGCTTTCGGGGAAGCTTTCTTT
TRBJ1-5	TRBV20-1	-	14	-	CSATRTGSNQPQHF	TGCAGTGCTACCCGGACGGGAAGCAATCAGCCCCAGCATTTT
TRBJ2-1	TRBV5-1	TRBD2	21	-	CASSLHLGLAGGTNSYNEQFF	TGCGCCAGCAGCCTCCATCTGGGACTAGCGGGAGGGACCAACTCCTACAATGAGCAGTTCTTC
TRBJ2-5	TRBV25-1	TRBD1	14	-	CASSDPAGGETQYF	TGTGCCAGCAGTGATCCGGCAGGGGGAGAGACCCAGTACTTC
TRBJ2-1	TRBV7-2	-	14	many	CASSPGTGYNEQFF	TGTGCCAGCAGCCCGGGAACGGGTTACAATGAGCAGTTCTTC
TRBJ2-5	TRBV14	-	16	few	CASSPREGGRGKTQYF	TGTGCCAGCAGCCCCCGGGAAGGTGGAAGGGGTAAGACCCAGTACTTC
TRBJ2-3	TRBV29-1	TRBD2	15	-	CSVERVLADINTQYF	TGCAGCGTTGAGCGGGTACTAGCGGACATAAATACGCAGTATTTT
TRBJ2-5	TRBV6-2/TRBV6-3	-	16	few	CASRPLRGQRGETQYF	TGTGCCAGCAGACCTCTCAGGGGTCAGCGGGGAGAGACCCAGTACTTC
TRBJ2-7	TRBV5-1	TRBD1	15	few	CASSPEQDRGDEQYF	TGCGCCAGCAGCCCGGAACAGGACAGGGGGGACGAGCAGTACTTC
TRBJ2-3	TRBV5-1	TRBD2	16	-	CASSAGLAGGSDTQYF	TGCGCCAGCAGCGCCGGACTAGCGGGAGGATCAGATACGCAGTATTTT
TRBJ2-3	TRBV11-2	TRBD2	18	-	CASSLGTSGYASTDTQYF	TGTGCCAGCAGCTTAGGGACTAGCGGGTACGCTAGCACAGATACGCAGTATTTT
TRBJ2-7	TRBV24-1	-	15	-	CATSDIRDVDNEQYF	TGTGCCACCAGTGATATCAGGGATGTGGACAATGAGCAGTACTTC
TRBJ2-7	TRBV6-5	-	16	-	CASSPEGGRLLREQYF	TGTGCCAGCAGTCCCGAGGGGGGACGCCTTCTTCGCGAGCAGTACTTC
TRBJ2-1	TRBV6-2/TRBV6-3	TRBD1	17	once	CASNTRDSRQQNNEQFF	TGTGCCAGCAACACTAGGGACAGCCGTCAGCAGAACAATGAGCAGTTCTTC
TRBJ2-3	TRBV7-2	-	14	-	CASSLAGAGDTQYF	TGTGCCAGCAGCTTAGCAGGGGCGGGAGATACGCAGTATTTT
TRBJ1-2	TRBV3-1	TRBD1	15	few	CASSQALGQGTGYTF	TGTGCCAGCAGCCAAGCGCTCGGACAGGGTACGGGCTACACCTTC
TRBJ2-1	TRBV7-9	-	15	-	CASSAGTVSYNEQFF	TGTGCCAGCAGCGCGGGGACAGTGTCCTACAATGAGCAGTTCTTC
TRBJ2-7	TRBV13	TRBD1	14	-	CASRPGQGAFEQYF	TGTGCCAGCCGACCGGGACAGGGGGCGTTTGAGCAGTACTTC